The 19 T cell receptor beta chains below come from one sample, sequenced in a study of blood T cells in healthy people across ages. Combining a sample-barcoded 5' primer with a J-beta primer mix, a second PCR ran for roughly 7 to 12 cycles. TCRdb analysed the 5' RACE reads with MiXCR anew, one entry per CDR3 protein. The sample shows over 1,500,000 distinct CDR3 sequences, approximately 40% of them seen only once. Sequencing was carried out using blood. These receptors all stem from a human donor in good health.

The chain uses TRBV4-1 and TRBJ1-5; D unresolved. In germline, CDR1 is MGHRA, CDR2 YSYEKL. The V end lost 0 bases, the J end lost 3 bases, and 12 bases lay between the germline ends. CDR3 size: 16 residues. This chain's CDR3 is CASSQEPTVANQPQHF. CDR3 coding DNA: TGCGCCAGCAGCCAAGAACCCACTGTAGCCAATCAGCCCCAGCATTTT.

The CDR3 DNA reads as TGCAGTGCTAGAAATAGAGGTGGGGTGAACGAGCAGTACTTC. This encodes CSARNRGGVNEQYF. This sequence joins TRBV20-1 and TRBJ2-5; D gene uncertain. The DNA end is more similar to TRBJ2-7, so the J call may be wrong. The length of the CDR3 is 14 residues. The germline V gene encodes CDR1 DFQATT and CDR2 SNEGSKA (reference sequence).

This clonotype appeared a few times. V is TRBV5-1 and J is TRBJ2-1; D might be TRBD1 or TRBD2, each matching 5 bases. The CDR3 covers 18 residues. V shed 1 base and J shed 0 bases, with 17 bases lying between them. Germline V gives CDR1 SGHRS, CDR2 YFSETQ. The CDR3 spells CASSLSVGGRSSYNEQFF. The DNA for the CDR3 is TGCGCCAGCAGCTTGTCCGTTGGGGGTAGGAGCTCCTACAATGAGCAGTTCTTC.

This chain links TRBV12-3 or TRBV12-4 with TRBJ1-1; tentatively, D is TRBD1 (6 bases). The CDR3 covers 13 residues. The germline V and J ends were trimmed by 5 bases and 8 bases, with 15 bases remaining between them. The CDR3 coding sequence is TGTGCCAGCAGTACAGGGCCGTTGAACGAAGCTTTCTTT. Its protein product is CASSTGPLNEAFF.

This CDR3 reads CASSSQGHTSDTQYF. CDR3 sequence (DNA): TGTGCCAGCAGCTCCCAGGGGCACACCTCAGATACGCAGTATTTT. V gene TRBV11-1 combines with J gene TRBJ2-3; the D gene is possibly TRBD1 (6 bases). The germline V gene encodes CDR1 SGHAT and CDR2 FQDESV (reference sequence). V dropped 4 bases and J dropped 4 bases, with 15 bases sitting between them. The CDR3 contains 15 residues.

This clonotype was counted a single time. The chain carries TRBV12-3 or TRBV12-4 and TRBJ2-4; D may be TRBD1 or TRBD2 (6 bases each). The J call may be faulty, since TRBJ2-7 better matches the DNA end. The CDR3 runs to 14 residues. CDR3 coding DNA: TGTGCCAGCAGTTCTTGGGGGGCGGCCTACGAGCAGTACTTC. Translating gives CASSSWGAAYEQYF.

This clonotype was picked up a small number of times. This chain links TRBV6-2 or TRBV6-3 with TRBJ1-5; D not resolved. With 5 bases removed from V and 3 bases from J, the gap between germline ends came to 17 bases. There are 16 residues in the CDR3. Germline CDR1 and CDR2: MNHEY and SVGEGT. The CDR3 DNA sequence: TGTGCCAGCAGTAATAGCCGTGGGCCCAACAATCAGCCCCAGCATTTT. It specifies CASSNSRGPNNQPQHF.

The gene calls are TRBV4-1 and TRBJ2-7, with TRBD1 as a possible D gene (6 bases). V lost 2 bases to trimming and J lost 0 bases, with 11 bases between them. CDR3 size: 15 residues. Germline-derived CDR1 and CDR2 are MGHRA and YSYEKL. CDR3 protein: CASSQIGQSSYEQYF. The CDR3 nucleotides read TGCGCCAGCAGCCAAATAGGACAGAGCTCCTACGAGCAGTACTTC.

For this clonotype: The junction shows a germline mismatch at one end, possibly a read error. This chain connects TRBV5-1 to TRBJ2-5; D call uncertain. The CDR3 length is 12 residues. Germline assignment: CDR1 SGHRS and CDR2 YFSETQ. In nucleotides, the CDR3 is TGCACCAGCAGCACGGTTGGGGAGACCCAGTACTTC. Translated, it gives CTSSTVGETQYF. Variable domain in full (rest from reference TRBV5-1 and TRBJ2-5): KAGVTQTPRYLIKTRGQQVTLSCSPISGHRSVSWYQQTPGQGLQFLFEYFSETQRNKGNFPGRFSGRQFSNSRSEMNVSTLELGDSALYLCTSSTVGETQYFGPGTRLLVL.

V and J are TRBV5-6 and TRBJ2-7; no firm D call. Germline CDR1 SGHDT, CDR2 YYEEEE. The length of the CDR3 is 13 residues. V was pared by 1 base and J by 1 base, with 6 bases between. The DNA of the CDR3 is TGTGCCAGCAGCTTGTCGTGGTCCTACGAGCAGTACTTC. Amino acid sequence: CASSLSWSYEQYF.

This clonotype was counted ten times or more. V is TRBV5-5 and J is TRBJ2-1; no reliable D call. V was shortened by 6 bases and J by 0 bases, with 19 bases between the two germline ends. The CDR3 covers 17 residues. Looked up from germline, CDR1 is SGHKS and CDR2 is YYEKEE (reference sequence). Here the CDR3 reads CASTLTGWTSSYNEQFF. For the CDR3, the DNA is TGTGCCAGCACCCTTACCGGGTGGACGAGCTCCTACAATGAGCAGTTCTTC. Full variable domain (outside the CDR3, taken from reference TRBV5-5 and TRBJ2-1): DAGVTQSPTHLIKTRGQQVTLRCSPISGHKSVSWYQQVLGQGPQFIFQYYEKEERGRGNFPDRFSARQFPNYSSELNVNALLLGDSALYLCASTLTGWTSSYNEQFFGPGTRLTVL.

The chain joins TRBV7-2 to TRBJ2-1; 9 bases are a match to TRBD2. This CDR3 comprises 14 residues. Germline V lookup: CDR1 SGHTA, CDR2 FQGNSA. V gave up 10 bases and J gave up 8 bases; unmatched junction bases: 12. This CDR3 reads CATTRASGVDEQFF. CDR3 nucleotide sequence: TGTGCCACTACCCGGGCTAGCGGGGTAGATGAGCAGTTCTTC.

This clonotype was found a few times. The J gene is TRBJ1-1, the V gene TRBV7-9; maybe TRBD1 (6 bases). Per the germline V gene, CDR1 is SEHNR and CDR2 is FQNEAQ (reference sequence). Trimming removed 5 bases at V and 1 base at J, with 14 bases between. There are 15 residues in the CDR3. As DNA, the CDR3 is TGTGCCAGCAGCACAACAGGGAAATGGAACACTGAAGCTTTCTTT. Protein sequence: CASSTTGKWNTEAFF.

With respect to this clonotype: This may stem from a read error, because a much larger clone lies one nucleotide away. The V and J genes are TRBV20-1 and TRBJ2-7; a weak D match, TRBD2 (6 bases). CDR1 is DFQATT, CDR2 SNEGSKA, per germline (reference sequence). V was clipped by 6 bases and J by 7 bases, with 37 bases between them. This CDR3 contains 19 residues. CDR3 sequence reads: CSAPKRLNRDLSSYNEQYF. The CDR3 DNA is TGCAGTGCACCGAAGCGGTTAAACCGGGACTTGAGCTCCTACAATGAGCAGTACTTC.

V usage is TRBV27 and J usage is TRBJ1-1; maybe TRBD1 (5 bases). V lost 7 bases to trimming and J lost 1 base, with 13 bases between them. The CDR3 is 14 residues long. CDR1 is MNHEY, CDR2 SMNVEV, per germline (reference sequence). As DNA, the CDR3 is TGTGCCAGCAAAACTACTGGGGGGAACACTGAAGCTTTCTTT. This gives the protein CASKTTGGNTEAFF.

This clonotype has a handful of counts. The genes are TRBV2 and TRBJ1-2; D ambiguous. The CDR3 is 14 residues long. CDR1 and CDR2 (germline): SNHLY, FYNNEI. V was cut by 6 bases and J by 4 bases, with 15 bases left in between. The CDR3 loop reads CASRKIQSGYGYTF. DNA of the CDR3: TGTGCCAGCAGGAAGATCCAATCGGGCTATGGCTACACCTTC.

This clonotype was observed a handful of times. This CDR3 reads CASSAGTGSSPLHF. The DNA of the CDR3 is TGTGCCAGCAGTGCCGGGACAGGGTCGTCACCCCTCCACTTT. The genes are TRBV6-2 or TRBV6-3 and TRBJ1-6, with 9 bases fitting TRBD1. In germline, CDR1 is MNHEY, CDR2 SVGEGT. The CDR3 is 14 residues long. Germline trimming cut 5 bases from V and 10 bases from J; bases unmatched to any gene: 6.

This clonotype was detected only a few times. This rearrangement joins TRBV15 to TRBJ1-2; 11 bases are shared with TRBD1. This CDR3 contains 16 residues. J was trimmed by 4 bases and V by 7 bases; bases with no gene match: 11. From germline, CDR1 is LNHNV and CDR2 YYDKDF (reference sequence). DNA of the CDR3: TGTGCCACCACGGAGGACAGGGGGCGGACACCCTATGGCTACACCTTC. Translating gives CATTEDRGRTPYGYTF.

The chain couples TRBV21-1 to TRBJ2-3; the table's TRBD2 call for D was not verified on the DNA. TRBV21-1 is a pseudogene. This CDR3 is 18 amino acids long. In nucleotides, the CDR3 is TGTGCCAGCAGCAAAATGGGGAGGTCCTTCTTAAGCACAGATACGCAGTATTTT. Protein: CASSKMGRSFLSTDTQYF.